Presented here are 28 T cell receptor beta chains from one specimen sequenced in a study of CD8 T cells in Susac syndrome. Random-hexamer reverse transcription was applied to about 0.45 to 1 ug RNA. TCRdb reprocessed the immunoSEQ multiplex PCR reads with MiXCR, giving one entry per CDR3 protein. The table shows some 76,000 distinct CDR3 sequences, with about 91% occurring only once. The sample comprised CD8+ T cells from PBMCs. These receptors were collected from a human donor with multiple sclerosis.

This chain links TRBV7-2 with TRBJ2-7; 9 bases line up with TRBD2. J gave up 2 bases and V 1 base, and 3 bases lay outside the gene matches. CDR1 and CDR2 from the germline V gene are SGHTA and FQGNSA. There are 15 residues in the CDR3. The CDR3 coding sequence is TGTGCCAGCAGCTTAGATAGCGGGGGAACCTACGAGCAGTACTTC. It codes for CASSLDSGGTYEQYF.

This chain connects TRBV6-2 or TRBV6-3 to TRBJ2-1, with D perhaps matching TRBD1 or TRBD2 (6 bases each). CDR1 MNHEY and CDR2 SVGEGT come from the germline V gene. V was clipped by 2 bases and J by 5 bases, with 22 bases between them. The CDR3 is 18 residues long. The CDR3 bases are TGTGCCAGCAGTTACGGGGGGACCGGGACATCAGAAGACAATGAGCAGTTCTTC. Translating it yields CASSYGGTGTSEDNEQFF.

CDR3 region: CASSLSPGGTEAFF. For the CDR3, the DNA is TGTGCCAGCAGCTTAAGTCCAGGGGGCACTGAAGCTTTCTTT. The J gene is TRBJ1-1, the V gene TRBV7-8; 7 positions match TRBD1. The CDR3 consists of 14 residues. The germline V gene encodes CDR1 SGHVS and CDR2 FQNEAQ. With 2 bases clipped from V and 4 bases from J, the junction kept 4 bases outside the gene matches.

This CDR3 is CASSGDLEAGAYEQYF. The CDR3 DNA reads as TGTGCCAGCAGTGGGGACCTAGAGGCCGGAGCCTACGAGCAGTACTTC. V and J are TRBV2 and TRBJ2-7, with D possibly called TRBD1 or TRBD2 (5 bases each). The V and J ends lost 4 bases and 2 bases respectively, with 18 bases between them. CDR1 is SNHLY, CDR2 FYNNEI, per germline. This CDR3 has 16 residues.

CDR3 residues: CASSLDRDPYEQYF. The CDR3 DNA is TGTGCCAGCAGCTTGGATAGGGATCCCTACGAGCAGTACTTC. The rearrangement links TRBV5-6 to TRBJ2-7; D unclear. The CDR3 is 14 amino acids. Trimming removed 0 bases at V and 2 bases at J, with 9 bases between. Germline CDR1 SGHDT, CDR2 YYEEEE.

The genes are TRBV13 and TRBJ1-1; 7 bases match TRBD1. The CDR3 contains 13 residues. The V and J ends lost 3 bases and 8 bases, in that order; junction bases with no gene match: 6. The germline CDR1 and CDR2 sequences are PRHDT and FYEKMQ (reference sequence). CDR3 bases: TGTGCCAGCAGCTTTCTGGCCAGGGGGGAAGCTTTCTTT. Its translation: CASSFLARGEAFF.

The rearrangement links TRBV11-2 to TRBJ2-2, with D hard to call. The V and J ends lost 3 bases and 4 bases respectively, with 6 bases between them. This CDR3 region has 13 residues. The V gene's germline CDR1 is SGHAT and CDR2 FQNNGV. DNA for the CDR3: TGTGCCAGCAGCTTCTCGGGCACCGGGGAGCTGTTTTTT. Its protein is CASSFSGTGELFF. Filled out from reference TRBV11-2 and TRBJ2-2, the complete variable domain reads EAGVAQSPRYKIIEKRQSVAFWCNPISGHATLYWYQQILGQGPKLLIQFQNNGVVDDSQLPKDRFSAERLKGVDSTLKIQPAKLEDSAVYLCASSFSGTGELFFGEGSRLTVL.

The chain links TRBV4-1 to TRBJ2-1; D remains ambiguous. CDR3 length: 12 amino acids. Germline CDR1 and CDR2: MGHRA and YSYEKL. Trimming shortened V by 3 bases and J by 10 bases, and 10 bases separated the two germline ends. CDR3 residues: CASSHPGNEQFF. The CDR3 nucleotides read TGCGCCAGCAGCCACCCAGGAAACGAGCAGTTCTTC.

CDR3 residues: CASSPWTSGRADGELFF. CDR3 in DNA: TGTGCCAGCAGCCCCTGGACTAGCGGGAGGGCCGACGGGGAGCTGTTTTTT. The chain has TRBV11-1 and TRBJ2-2; 15 bases fit TRBD2. The germline V gene has CDR1 SGHAT and CDR2 FQDESV (reference sequence). V shed 5 bases, J shed 7 bases, and the junction held 8 bases outside the gene matches. The CDR3 has 17 residues. The variable domain in full, completed from reference TRBV11-1 and TRBJ2-2, reads EAEVAQSPRYKITEKSQAVAFWCDPISGHATLYWYRQILGQGPELLVQFQDESVVDDSQLPKDRFSAERLKGVDSTLKIQPAELGDSAMYLCASSPWTSGRADGELFFGEGSRLTVL.

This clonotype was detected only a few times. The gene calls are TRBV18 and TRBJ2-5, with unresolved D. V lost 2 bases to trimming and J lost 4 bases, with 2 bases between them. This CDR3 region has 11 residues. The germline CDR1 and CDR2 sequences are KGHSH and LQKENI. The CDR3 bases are TGTGCCAGCTCACCAGGAGAGACCCAGTACTTC. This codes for CASSPGETQYF.

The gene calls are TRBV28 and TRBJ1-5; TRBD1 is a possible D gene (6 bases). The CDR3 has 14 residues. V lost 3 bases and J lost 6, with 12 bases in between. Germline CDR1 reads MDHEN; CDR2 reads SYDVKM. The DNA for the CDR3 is TGTGCCAGCAGTTTGGGCAGGGGAACTCAGCCCCAGCATTTT. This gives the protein CASSLGRGTQPQHF.

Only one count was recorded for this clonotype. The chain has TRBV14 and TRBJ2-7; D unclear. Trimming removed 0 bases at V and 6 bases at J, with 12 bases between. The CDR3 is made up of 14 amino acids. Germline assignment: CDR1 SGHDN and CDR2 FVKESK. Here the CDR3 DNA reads TGTGCCAGCAGCCAAGAAGTCTCCCTCCTCGAGCAGTACTTC. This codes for CASSQEVSLLEQYF.

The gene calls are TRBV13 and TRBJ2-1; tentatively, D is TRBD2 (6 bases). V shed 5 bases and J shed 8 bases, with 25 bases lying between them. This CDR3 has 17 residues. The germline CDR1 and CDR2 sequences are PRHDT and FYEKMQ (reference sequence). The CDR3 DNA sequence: TGTGCCAGCAGCCTTCCCGGTGGTAGCGGAAATGGGGATGAGCAGTTCTTC. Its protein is CASSLPGGSGNGDEQFF.

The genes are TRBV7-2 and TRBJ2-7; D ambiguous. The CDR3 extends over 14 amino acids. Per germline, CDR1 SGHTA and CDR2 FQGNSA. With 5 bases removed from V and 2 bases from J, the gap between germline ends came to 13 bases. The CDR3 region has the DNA TGTGCCAGCAGCAACTTGGCAGTCACCTACGAGCAGTACTTC. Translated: CASSNLAVTYEQYF.

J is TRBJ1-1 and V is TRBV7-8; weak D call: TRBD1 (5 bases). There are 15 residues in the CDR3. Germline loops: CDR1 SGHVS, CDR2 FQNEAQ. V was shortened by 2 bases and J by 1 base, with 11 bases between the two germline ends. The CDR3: CASSLIPDRNTEAFF. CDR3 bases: TGTGCCAGCAGCTTAATCCCAGACAGGAACACTGAAGCTTTCTTT.

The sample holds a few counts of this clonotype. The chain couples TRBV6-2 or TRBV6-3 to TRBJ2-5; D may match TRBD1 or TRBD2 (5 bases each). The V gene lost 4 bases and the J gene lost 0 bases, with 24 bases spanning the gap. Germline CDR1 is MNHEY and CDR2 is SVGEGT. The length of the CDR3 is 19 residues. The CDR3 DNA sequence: TGTGCCAGCAGTTGGGGACCAGACCAAATATCCCTGTACCAAGAGACCCAGTACTTC. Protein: CASSWGPDQISLYQETQYF.

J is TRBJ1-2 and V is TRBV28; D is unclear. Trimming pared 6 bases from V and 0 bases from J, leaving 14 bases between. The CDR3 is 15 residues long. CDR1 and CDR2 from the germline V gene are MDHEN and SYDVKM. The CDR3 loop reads CASSVGRHPNYGYTF. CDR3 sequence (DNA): TGTGCCAGCAGCGTGGGAAGACACCCTAACTATGGCTACACCTTC.

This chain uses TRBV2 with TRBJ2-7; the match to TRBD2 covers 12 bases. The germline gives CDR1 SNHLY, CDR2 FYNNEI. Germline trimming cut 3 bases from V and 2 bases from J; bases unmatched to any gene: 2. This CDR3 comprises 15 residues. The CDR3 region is CASSDTSGRTYEQYF. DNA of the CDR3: TGTGCCAGCAGTGATACTAGCGGGAGGACCTACGAGCAGTACTTC. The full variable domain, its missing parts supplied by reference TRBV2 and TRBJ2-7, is EPEVTQTPSHQVTQMGQEVILRCVPISNHLYFYWYRQILGQKVEFLVSFYNNEISEKSEIFDDQFSVERPDGSNFTLKIRSTKLEDSAMYFCASSDTSGRTYEQYFGPGTRLTVT.

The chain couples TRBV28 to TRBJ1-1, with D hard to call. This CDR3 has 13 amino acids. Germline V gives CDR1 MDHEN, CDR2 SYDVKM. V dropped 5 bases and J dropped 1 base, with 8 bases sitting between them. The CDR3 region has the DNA TGTGCCAGCAGTAAACTACGGAACACTGAAGCTTTCTTT. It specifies CASSKLRNTEAFF.

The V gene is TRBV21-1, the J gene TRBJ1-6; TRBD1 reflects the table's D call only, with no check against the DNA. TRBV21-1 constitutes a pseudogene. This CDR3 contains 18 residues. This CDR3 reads CASSKIPFRDPYNSPLHF. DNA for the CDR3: TGTGCCAGCAGCAAAATCCCCTTTCGGGACCCCTATAATTCACCCCTCCACTTT.

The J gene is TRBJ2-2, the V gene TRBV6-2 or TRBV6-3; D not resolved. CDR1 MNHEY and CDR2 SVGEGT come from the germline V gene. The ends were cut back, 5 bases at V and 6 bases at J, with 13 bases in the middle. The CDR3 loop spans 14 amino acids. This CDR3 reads CASSRPHGPGELFF. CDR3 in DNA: TGTGCCAGCAGTAGACCACACGGACCCGGGGAGCTGTTTTTT.

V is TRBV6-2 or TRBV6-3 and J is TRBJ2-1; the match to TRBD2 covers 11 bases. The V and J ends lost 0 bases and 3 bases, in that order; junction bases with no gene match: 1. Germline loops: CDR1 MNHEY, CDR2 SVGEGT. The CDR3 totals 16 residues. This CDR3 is CASSYSLAGVYNEQFF. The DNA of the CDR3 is TGTGCCAGCAGTTACTCACTAGCGGGAGTCTACAATGAGCAGTTCTTC.

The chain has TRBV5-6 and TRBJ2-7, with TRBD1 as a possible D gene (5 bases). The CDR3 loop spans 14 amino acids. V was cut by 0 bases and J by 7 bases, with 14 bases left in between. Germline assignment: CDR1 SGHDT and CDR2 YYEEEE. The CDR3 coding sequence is TGTGCCAGCAGCTTGGGTGTCAGGGTGTGGGAGCAGTACTTC. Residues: CASSLGVRVWEQYF.

CDR3 nucleotide sequence: TGTGCCAGCAGTCCCGCCGGACAGGGGGGAGGCTACACCTTC. Its translation is CASSPAGQGGGYTF. The rearrangement joins TRBV28 to TRBJ1-2; 10 bases are shared with TRBD1. The CDR3 covers 14 residues. Germline V CDR1 and CDR2: MDHEN, SYDVKM. V lost 5 bases and J lost 8; bases outside the gene matches: 8.

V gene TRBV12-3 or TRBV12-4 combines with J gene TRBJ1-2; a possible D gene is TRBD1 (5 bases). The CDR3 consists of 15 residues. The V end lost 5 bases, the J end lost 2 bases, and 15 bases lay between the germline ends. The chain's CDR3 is CASSVHQQANYGYTF. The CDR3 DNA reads TGTGCCAGCAGTGTTCACCAACAGGCGAACTATGGCTACACCTTC.

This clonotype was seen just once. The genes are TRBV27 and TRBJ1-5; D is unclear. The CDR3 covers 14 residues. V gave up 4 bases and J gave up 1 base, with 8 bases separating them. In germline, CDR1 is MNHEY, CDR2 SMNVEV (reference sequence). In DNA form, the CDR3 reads TGTGCCAGCAGTTATCGTGGGAGCAATCAGCCCCAGCATTTT. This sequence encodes CASSYRGSNQPQHF.

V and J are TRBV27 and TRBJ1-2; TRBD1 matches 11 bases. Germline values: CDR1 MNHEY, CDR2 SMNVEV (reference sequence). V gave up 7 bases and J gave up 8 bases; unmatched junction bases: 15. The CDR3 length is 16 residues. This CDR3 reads CASTTRRTGGFLGYTF. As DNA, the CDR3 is TGTGCCAGCACCACGCGACGGACAGGGGGCTTTTTGGGCTACACCTTC.

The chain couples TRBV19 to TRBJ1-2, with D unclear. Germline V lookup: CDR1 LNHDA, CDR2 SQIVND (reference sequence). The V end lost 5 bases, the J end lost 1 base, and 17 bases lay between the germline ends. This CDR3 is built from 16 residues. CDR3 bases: TGTGCCAGTAGTCTCGCCCGGCCCCACTTTAACTATGGCTACACCTTC. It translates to CASSLARPHFNYGYTF.